A selection of T cell receptor beta chains follows, all from one sample in a study of blood T cell repertoires in COVID-19. Measured with immunoSEQ multiplex PCR; TCRdb has only the in-frame clones, and not every one. The sample consists of 160,000 or so clones, around 90% of them appearing once. The specimen was peripheral blood. The receptors originated from a woman in her sixties who had recovered from COVID-19. The CDR3 runs from the conserved cysteine through the conserved F or W. The D gene is left open where the match is weak. Clone size is stated in some rows and not others, as once, few, many or a class when expanded.

TRBV19	TRBD2	-	TRBJ2-1	TGTGCCAGTATCCCAGGTACTAGCGGGGACAATGAGCAGTTCTTC	CASIPGTSGDNEQFF
TRBV7-3	TRBD2	-	TRBJ2-1	TGTGCCAGCAGCTTAGGGACTAGCGGTTTGGAGCAGTTCTTC	CASSLGTSGLEQFF
TRBV28	-	-	TRBJ2-4	TGTGCCAGCAGTCCCGCGGGTACCAAAAACATTCAGTACTTC	CASSPAGTKNIQYF
TRBV10-3	TRBD2	-	TRBJ2-1	TGTGCCATCAGGGGCGGGGGGCGTAACAATGAGCAGTTCTTC	CAIRGGGRNNEQFF
TRBV10-1	-	once	TRBJ2-4	TGCGCCAGCAGTGAAACCGGGACACCGCAGAAAAACATTCAGTACTTC	CASSETGTPQKNIQYF
TRBV30	-	-	TRBJ2-1	TGTGCCAGCACTAGCTTGGTAGGGGATGAGCAGTTCTTC	CASTSLVGDEQFF
TRBV5-8	TRBD2	-	TRBJ2-7	TGTGCCAGCAGCTCCCCTAGCGGGGGAGGGTTCTACGAGCAGTACTTC	CASSSPSGGGFYEQYF
TRBV30	-	-	TRBJ1-1	TGTGCCTGGGGCCGACAAAGGAGGGAGGTTAGTACTGAAGCTTTCTTT	CAWGRQRREVSTEAFF
TRBV30	-	once	TRBJ2-3	TGTGCCTGGAGTGTACAGCTGGGCACAGATACGCAGTATTTT	CAWSVQLGTDTQYF
TRBV18	TRBD1	-	TRBJ1-1	TGTGCCAGCTCCCTAAATGGGAGACAGGGGGCATTGTTGAGGGGCGCTGAAGCTTTCTTT	CASSLNGRQGALLRGAEAFF
TRBV4-3	-	-	TRBJ2-1	TGCGCCAGCAGCCAAGATCTCGCCGGGTCCTCCTACTTAAGCTCCTACAATGAGCAGTTCTTC	CASSQDLAGSSYLSSYNEQFF
TRBV7-9	-	-	TRBJ1-5	TGTGCCAGCAGCACCCGGGAGCTAGAAAATCAGCCCCAGCATTTT	CASSTRELENQPQHF
TRBV4-1	-	-	TRBJ2-2	TGCGCCAGCAGCTCCGGGACAACGAACACCGGGGAGCTGTTTTTT	CASSSGTTNTGELFF
TRBV11-2	TRBD1	-	TRBJ1-1	TGTGCCAGCAGCTTAGGCCGGACAGGGGGCAACACTGAAGCTTTCTTT	CASSLGRTGGNTEAFF
TRBV9	-	-	TRBJ1-3	TGTGCCAGCAAATCGATGGCGGGTACTGGAAACACCATATATTTT	CASKSMAGTGNTIYF
TRBV6-5	-	-	TRBJ1-5	TGTGCCAGCAGTTACTCGGCAGGGGAGGGTCAGCCCCAGCATTTT	CASSYSAGEGQPQHF
TRBV29-1	-	-	TRBJ2-3	TGCAGCGTTGTAGGGGTTGGAGATACGCAGTATTTT	CSVVGVGDTQYF
TRBV7-3	TRBD2	-	TRBJ2-1	TGTGCCAGCAGCTCGCCGGTGGGACTAGCGGCCAATGAGCAGTTCTTC	CASSSPVGLAANEQFF
TRBV6-5	-	once	TRBJ2-2	TGTGCCACCCAACCACAGGGGGGGGCCGGGGAGCTGTTTTTT	CATQPQGGAGELFF
TRBV19	TRBD1	-	TRBJ1-2	TGTGCCAGTAGTGGCCTAGGGGGCCGAGGCTATGGCTACACCTTC	CASSGLGGRGYGYTF
TRBV19	-	-	TRBJ2-1	TGTGCCAGTAGGCTAGACGGTGAGCAGTTCTTC	CASRLDGEQFF
TRBV5-1	TRBD2	-	TRBJ2-5	TGCGCCAGCAGATTAGCGGGGGGGCCTGAAGAGACCCAGTACTTC	CASRLAGGPEETQYF
TRBV14	-	few	TRBJ2-5	TGTGCCAGCAGCCAAAACACGGGAGAGACCCAGTACTTC	CASSQNTGETQYF
TRBV28	-	-	TRBJ2-3	TGTGCCAGCAGTTCCAGCCCTAGCGGCACAGATACGCAGTATTTT	CASSSSPSGTDTQYF
TRBV7-7	-	once	TRBJ2-5	TGTGCTAGCAGCTTTGGGCGCCAAGAGACCCAGTACTTC	CASSFGRQETQYF
TRBV11-2	TRBD1	-	TRBJ2-2	TGTGCCAGCAGCTTAGATCGATGGGTCAGCGGACAGGGGAATCCCGGGGAGCTGTTTTTT	CASSLDRWVSGQGNPGELFF
TRBV9	-	-	TRBJ2-5	TGTGCCAGCAGCCCTGGAGTCGGGAGCGAGACCCAGTACTTC	CASSPGVGSETQYF
TRBV5-1	TRBD2	few	TRBJ2-1	TGCGCCAGCAGCTTGGGACCCGGGGGGGCCGAAAATGAGCAGTTCTTC	CASSLGPGGAENEQFF
TRBV28	TRBD1	-	TRBJ1-3	TGTGCCAGCAGCCTGGACAGGGGCTCTGGAAACACCATATATTTT	CASSLDRGSGNTIYF
TRBV5-1	-	-	TRBJ1-2	TGCGCCAGCAGCCCCGGGGGGGGCTATGGCTACACCTTC	CASSPGGGYGYTF
TRBV3-1/TRBV3-2	-	-	TRBJ2-1	TGTGCCAGCAGCCAAGCTAGCCTCAATGAGCAGTTCTTC	CASSQASLNEQFF
TRBV5-4	-	-	TRBJ2-6	TGTGCCAGCATGCCAGACTCTGGGGCCAACGTCCTGACTTTC	CASMPDSGANVLTF
TRBV5-4	-	-	TRBJ2-2	TGTGCCAGCAGCTTCCTAACGGGGGTGTCCACCGGGGAGCTGTTTTTT	CASSFLTGVSTGELFF
TRBV2	-	-	TRBJ2-7	TGTGCCAGCAGTGAAAGTCAGGGAATTTGGGAGCAGTACTTC	CASSESQGIWEQYF
TRBV7-2	-	-	TRBJ2-2	TGTGCCAGCCGCCCGTTAGCAGCGGGTAGATCCACCGGGGAGCTGTTTTTT	CASRPLAAGRSTGELFF
TRBV6-1	-	-	TRBJ2-3	TGTGCCAGCAGTGAACAGCGTTCTAGCACAGATACGCAGTATTTT	CASSEQRSSTDTQYF
TRBV7-8	-	-	TRBJ1-5	TGTGCCAGCAGCTGGGGAGGGACAAGGCGGTTGGCCCAGCATTTT	CASSWGGTRRLAQHF
TRBV5-1	-	-	TRBJ1-2	TGCGCCAGCAGCTTGGAAGGCGGTAGTGGCTACACCTTC	CASSLEGGSGYTF
TRBV5-1	-	-	TRBJ2-1	TGCGCCAGCAGCCAATACGGGAGCTCCTACAATGAGCAGTTCTTC	CASSQYGSSYNEQFF
TRBV7-9	-	once	TRBJ2-2	TGTGCCAGCAGCCCTAGGACACCGAACACCGGGGAGCTGTTTTTT	CASSPRTPNTGELFF
TRBV10-3	TRBD2	-	TRBJ2-2	TGTGCCATTCGGACTAGCGGGGGGGCTGTGGACACCGGGGAGCTGTTTTTT	CAIRTSGGAVDTGELFF
TRBV18	-	-	TRBJ1-1	TGTGCCAGCTCACCAGGAGCTACAAACACTGAAGCTTTCTTT	CASSPGATNTEAFF
TRBV28	-	-	TRBJ1-5	TGTGCCAGCACCCCCGGGACATTTAGGACCCATCAGCCCCAGCATTTT	CASTPGTFRTHQPQHF
TRBV10-1	-	-	TRBJ1-6	TGCGCCAGCAGTGAAGGCAGGGGAAATTCACCCCTCCACTTT	CASSEGRGNSPLHF
TRBV5-1	-	-	TRBJ2-1	TGCGCCAGCAGCTTGGCCGTCGGGGGTGAGCAGTTCTTC	CASSLAVGGEQFF